This TCR beta chain was found in a study of T cells in Graves' hyperthyroidism and ophthalmopathy. Notes on the study in general: Most expanded thyroid clonotypes above 0.001 also appeared in blood.

Using 9.5 to 10 ml of fresh peripheral blood, PBMCs were prepared. Unmatched junction bases numbered 9, after V lost 6 bases and J lost 1 base. CDR3 length: 14 amino acids. In germline, CDR1 is DFQATT, CDR2 SNEGSKA (reference sequence). This clonotype was seen many times. Antigen specificity is unknown. Amplification of TCR beta CDR3 regions was performed using RNA transcripts as template. The TCR CDR3 was amplified in a first-round RT-PCR using the HTBI primer set. TCRdb reprocessed the multiplex PCR reads with MiXCR, giving one entry per CDR3 protein. This sample yields under 250,000 distinct CDR3 sequences, of which over 20% are seen a single time; 35% belongs to the top ten.

This sequence joins TRBV20-1 and TRBJ2-7, with 7 bases lining up with TRBD2. This clonotype originated in a woman in her 40s with Graves' ophthalmopathy. Sequenced material: blood. The CDR3 nucleotides are TGCAGTGCGGCGCGGCGGGAGTTTTCCTACGAGCAGTACTTC. Its translation is CSAARREFSYEQYF.